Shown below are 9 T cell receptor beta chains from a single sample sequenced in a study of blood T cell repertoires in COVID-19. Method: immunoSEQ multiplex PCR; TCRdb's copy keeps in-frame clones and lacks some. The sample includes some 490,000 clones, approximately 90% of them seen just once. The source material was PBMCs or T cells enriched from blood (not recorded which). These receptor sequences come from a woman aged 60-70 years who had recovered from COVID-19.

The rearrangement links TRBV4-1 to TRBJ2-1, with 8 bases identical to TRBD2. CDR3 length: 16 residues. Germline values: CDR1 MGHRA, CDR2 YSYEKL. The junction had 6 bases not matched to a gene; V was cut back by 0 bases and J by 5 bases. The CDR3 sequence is CASSQDGRGAHNEQFF. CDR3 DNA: TGCGCCAGCAGCCAAGACGGGAGGGGGGCTCACAATGAGCAGTTCTTC.

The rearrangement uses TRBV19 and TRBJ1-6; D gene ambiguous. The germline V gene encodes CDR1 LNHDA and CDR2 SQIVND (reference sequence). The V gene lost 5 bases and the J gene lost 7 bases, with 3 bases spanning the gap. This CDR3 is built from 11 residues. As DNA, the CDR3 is TGTGCCAGTAGTCAAAATTCACCCCTCCACTTT. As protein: CASSQNSPLHF. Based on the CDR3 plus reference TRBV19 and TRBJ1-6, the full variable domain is DGGITQSPKYLFRKEGQNVTLSCEQNLNHDAMYWYRQDPGQGLRLIYYSQIVNDFQKGDIAEGYSVSREKKESFPLTVTSAQKNPTAFYLCASSQNSPLHFGNGTRLTVT.

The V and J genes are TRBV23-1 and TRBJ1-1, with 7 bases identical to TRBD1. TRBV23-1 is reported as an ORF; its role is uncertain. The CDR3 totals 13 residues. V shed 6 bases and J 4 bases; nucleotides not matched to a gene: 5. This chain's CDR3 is CASSQGVGTEAFF. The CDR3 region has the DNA TGCGCCAGCAGCCAGGGGGTAGGCACTGAAGCTTTCTTT.

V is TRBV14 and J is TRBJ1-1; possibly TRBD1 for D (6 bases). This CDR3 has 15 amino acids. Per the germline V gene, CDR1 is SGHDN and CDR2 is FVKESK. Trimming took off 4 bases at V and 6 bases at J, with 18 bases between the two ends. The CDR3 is CASSPGPGGAAEAFF. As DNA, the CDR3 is TGTGCCAGCAGCCCAGGTCCGGGGGGGGCCGCTGAAGCTTTCTTT.

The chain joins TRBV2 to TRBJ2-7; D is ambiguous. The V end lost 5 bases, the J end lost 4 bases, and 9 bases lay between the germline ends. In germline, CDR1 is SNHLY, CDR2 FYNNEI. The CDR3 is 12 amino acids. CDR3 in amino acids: CASSQTNYEQYF. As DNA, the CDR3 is TGTGCCAGCAGTCAGACAAATTACGAGCAGTACTTC.

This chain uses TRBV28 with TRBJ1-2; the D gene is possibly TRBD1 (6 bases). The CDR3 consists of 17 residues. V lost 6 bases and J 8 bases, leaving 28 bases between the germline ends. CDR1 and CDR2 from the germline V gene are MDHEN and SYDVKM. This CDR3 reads CASSSAEGTNGPGGYTF. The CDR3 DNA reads TGTGCCAGCAGCTCCGCCGAGGGGACAAACGGGCCAGGGGGCTACACCTTC.

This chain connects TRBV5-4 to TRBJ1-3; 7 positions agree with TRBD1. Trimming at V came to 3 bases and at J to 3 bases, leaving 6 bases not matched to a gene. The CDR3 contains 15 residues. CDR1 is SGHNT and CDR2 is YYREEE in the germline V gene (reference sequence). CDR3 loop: CASSWRGGGGNTIYF. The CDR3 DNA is TGTGCCAGCAGCTGGAGAGGGGGCGGTGGAAACACCATATATTTT.

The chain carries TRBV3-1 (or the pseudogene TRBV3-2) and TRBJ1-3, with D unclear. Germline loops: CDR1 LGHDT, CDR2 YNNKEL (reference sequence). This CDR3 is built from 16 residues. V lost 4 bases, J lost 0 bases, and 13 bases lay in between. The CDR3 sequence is CASSPITRSSGNTIYF. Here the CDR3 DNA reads TGTGCCAGCAGCCCTATCACCCGAAGCTCTGGAAACACCATATATTTT.

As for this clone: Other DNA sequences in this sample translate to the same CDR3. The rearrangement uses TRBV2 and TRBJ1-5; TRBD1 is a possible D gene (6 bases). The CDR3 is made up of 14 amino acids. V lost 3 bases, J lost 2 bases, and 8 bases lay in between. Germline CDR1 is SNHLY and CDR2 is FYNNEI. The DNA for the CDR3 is TGTGCCAGCAGTGACTCAGGGGGCAATCAGCCCCAGCATTTT. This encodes CASSDSGGNQPQHF.